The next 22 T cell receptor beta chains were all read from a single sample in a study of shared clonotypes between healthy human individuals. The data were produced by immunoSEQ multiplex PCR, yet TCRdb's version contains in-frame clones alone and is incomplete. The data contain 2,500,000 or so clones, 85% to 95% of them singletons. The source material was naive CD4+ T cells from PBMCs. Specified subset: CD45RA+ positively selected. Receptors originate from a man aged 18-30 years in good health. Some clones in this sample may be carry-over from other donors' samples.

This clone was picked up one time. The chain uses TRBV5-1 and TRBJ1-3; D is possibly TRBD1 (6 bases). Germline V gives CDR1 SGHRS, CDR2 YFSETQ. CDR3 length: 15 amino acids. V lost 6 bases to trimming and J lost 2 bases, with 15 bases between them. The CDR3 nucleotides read TGCGCCAGCACCACGGCAGGGGCGACTGGAAACACCATATATTTT. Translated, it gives CASTTAGATGNTIYF.

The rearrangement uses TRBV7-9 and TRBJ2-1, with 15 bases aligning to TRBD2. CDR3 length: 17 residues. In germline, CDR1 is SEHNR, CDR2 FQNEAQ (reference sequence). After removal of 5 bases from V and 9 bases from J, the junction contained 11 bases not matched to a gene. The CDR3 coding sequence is TGTGCCAGCAGCCCTCGGTGGACTAGCGGGAGGGCCGGTGAGCAGTTCTTC. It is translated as CASSPRWTSGRAGEQFF.

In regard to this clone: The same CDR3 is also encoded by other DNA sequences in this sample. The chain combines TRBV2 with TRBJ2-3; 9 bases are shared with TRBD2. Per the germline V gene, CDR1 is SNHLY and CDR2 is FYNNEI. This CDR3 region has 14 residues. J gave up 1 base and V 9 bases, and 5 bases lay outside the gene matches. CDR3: CASRRTSGTDTQYF. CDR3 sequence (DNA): TGTGCCAGTCGAAGGACTAGCGGCACAGATACGCAGTATTTT. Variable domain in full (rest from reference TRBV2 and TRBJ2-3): EPEVTQTPSHQVTQMGQEVILRCVPISNHLYFYWYRQILGQKVEFLVSFYNNEISEKSEIFDDQFSVERPDGSNFTLKIRSTKLEDSAMYFCASRRTSGTDTQYFGPGTRLTVL.

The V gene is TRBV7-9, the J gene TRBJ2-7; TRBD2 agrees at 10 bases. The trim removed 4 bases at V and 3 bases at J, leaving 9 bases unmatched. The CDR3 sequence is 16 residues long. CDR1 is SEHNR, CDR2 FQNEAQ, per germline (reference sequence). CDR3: CASSSNYPSGGYEQYF. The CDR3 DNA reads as TGTGCCAGCAGCTCCAACTACCCTAGCGGGGGCTACGAGCAGTACTTC.

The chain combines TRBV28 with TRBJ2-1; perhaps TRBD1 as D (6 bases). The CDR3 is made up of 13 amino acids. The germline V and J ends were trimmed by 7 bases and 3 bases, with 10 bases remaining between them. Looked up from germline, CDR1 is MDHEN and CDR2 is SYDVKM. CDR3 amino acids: CASKGQYYNEQFF. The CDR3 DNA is TGTGCCAGCAAAGGACAGTACTACAATGAGCAGTTCTTC.

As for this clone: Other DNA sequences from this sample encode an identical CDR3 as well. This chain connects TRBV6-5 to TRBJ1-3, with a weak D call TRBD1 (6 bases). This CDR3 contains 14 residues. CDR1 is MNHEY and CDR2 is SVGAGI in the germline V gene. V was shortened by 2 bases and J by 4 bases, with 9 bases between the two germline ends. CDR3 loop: CASSYGGLGNTIYF. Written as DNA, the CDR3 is TGTGCCAGCAGTTACGGGGGGCTGGGAAACACCATATATTTT.

CDR3 bases: TGTGCCAGCAGCCTGAGGGGGTTTACTTGGCGCAATGAGCAGTTCTTC. This gives the protein CASSLRGFTWRNEQFF. V gene TRBV28 combines with J gene TRBJ2-1; possible D gene TRBD1, 6 bases. Trimming cost V 6 bases and J 6 bases, with 21 bases left between them. This CDR3 has 16 amino acids. The germline CDR1 and CDR2 sequences are MDHEN and SYDVKM.

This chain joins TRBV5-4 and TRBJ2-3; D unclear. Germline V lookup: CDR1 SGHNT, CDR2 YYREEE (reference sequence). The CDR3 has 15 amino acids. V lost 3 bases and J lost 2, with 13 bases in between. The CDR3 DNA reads TGTGCCAGCAGCTCCATCGGGCAGATCACAGATACGCAGTATTTT. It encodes CASSSIGQITDTQYF.

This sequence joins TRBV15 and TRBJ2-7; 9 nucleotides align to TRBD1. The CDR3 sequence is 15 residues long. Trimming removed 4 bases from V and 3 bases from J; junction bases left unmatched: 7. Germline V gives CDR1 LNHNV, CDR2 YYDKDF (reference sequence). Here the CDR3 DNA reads TGTGCCACCAGCACCCCCGGGACAGGGAACTACGAGCAGTACTTC. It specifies CATSTPGTGNYEQYF.

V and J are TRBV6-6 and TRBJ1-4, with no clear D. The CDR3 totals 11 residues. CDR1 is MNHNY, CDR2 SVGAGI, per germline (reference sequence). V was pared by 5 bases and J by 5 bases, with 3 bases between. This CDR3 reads CASSNNEKLFF. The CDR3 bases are TGTGCCAGCAGTAACAATGAAAAACTGTTTTTT.

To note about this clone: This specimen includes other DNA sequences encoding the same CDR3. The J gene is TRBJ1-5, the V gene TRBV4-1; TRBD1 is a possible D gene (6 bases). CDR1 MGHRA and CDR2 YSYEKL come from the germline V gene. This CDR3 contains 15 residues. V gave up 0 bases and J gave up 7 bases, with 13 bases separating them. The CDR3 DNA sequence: TGCGCCAGCAGCCAAGACGACAGGTGGAACCAGCCCCAGCATTTT. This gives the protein CASSQDDRWNQPQHF.

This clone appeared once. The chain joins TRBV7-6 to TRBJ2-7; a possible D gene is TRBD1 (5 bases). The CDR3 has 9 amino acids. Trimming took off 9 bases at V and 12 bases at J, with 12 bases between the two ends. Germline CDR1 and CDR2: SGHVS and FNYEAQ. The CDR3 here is CASPGSWYF. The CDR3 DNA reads TGTGCCAGTCCAGGGTCGTGGTACTTC.

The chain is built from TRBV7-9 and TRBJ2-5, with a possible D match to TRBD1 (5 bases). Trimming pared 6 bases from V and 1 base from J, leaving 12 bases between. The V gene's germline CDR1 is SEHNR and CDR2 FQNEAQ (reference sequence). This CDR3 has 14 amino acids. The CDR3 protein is CASRKTERQETQYF. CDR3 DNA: TGTGCCAGCAGGAAGACAGAACGCCAAGAGACCCAGTACTTC. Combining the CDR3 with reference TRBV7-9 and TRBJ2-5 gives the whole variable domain DTGVSQNPRHKITKRGQNVTFRCDPISEHNRLYWYRQTLGQGPEFLTYFQNEAQLEKSRLLSDRFSAERPKGSFSTLEIQRTEQGDSAMYLCASRKTERQETQYFGPGTRLLVL.

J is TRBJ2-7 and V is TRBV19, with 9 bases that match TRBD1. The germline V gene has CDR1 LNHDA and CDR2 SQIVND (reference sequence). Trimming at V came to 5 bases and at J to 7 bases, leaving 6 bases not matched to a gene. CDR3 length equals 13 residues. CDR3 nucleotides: TGTGCCAGTAGTTCACAGGGGGCGCAAGAGCAGTACTTC. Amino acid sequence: CASSSQGAQEQYF.

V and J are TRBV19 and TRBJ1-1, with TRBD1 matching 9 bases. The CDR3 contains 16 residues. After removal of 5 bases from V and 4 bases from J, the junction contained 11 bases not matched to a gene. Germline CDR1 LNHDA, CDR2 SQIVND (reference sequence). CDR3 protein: CASSWLAGDRVTEAFF. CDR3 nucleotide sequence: TGTGCCAGTAGTTGGTTAGCTGGGGACAGGGTCACTGAAGCTTTCTTT. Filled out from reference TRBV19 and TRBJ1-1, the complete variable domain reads DGGITQSPKYLFRKEGQNVTLSCEQNLNHDAMYWYRQDPGQGLRLIYYSQIVNDFQKGDIAEGYSVSREKKESFPLTVTSAQKNPTAFYLCASSWLAGDRVTEAFFGQGTRLTVV.

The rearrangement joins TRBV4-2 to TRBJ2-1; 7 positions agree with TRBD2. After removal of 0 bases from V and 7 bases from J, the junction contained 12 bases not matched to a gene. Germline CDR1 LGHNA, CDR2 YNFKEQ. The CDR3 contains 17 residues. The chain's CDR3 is CASSQDVRGGWRNEQFF. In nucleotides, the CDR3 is TGTGCCAGCAGCCAAGATGTTCGCGGGGGTTGGAGGAATGAGCAGTTCTTC.

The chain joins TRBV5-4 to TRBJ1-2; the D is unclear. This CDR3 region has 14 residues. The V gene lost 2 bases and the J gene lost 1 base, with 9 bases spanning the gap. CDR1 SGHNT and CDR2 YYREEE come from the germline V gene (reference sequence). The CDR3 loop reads CASSLGQINYGYTF. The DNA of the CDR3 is TGTGCCAGCAGCTTAGGGCAGATTAACTATGGCTACACCTTC. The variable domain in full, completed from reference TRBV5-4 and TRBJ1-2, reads ETGVTQSPTHLIKTRGQQVTLRCSSQSGHNTVSWYQQALGQGPQFIFQYYREEENGRGNFPPRFSGLQFPNYSSELNVNALELDDSALYLCASSLGQINYGYTFGSGTRLTVV.

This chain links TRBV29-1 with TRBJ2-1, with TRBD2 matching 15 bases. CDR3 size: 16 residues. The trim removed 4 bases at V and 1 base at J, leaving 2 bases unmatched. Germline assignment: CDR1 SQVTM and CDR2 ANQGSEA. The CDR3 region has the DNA TGCAGCGTTGGGGGACTAGCGGGAGGTTCCTACAATGAGCAGTTCTTC. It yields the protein CSVGGLAGGSYNEQFF.

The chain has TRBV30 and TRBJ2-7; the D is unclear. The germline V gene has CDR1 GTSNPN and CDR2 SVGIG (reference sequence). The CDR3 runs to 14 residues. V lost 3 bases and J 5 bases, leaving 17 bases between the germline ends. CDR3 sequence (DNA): TGTGCCTGGAGCGTACCCCAAGCGCCCCACGAGCAGTACTTC. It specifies CAWSVPQAPHEQYF.

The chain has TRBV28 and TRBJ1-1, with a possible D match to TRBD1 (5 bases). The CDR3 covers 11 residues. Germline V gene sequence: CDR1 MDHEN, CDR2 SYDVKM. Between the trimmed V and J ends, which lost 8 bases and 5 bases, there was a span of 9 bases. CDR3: CASRRGTEAFF. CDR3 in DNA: TGTGCCAGCCGGCGGGGGACTGAAGCTTTCTTT. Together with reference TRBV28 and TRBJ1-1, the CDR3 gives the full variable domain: DVKVTQSSRYLVKRTGEKVFLECVQDMDHENMFWYRQDPGLGLRLIYFSYDVKMKEKGDIPEGYSVSREKKERFSLILESASTNQTSMYLCASRRGTEAFFGQGTRLTVV.

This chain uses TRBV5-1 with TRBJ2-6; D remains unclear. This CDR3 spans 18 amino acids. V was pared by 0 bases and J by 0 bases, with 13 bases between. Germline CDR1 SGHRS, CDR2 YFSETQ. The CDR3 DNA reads TGCGCCAGCAGCTTGGAGGCGCCCACCTCCTCTGGGGCCAACGTCCTGACTTTC. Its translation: CASSLEAPTSSGANVLTF.

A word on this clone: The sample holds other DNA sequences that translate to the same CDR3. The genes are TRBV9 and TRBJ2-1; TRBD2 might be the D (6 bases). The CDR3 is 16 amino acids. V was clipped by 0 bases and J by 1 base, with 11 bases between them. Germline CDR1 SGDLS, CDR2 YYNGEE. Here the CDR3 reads CASSVVSGRSYNEQFF. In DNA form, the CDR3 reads TGTGCCAGCAGCGTAGTTAGCGGCCGTTCCTACAATGAGCAGTTCTTC.